The 6 T cell receptor beta chains presented below share a single source sample, sequenced in a study of vaccination effects on CD4 cells after COVID-19. Their antigens are not known. The ViraFEST assay expanded antigen-specific CD4+ T cells with viral peptide pools before sequencing. CD4+ T cell isolation took place after approximately 11 days of culture. Participants completed two doses of the BNT162b2 or mRNA-1273 vaccine. Clones were read by immunoSEQ multiplex PCR, and TCRdb kept only the in-frame ones, dropping some. This table has 30,000 to 40,000 clones, about 70% appearing once. The sequencing here drew on CD4+ T cells from PBMCs cultured with HCoV-229E spike peptides, taken after COVID-19 vaccination. The receptors here all came from a human donor who received a COVID-19 vaccine.

In this sample, this clone turned up a few times. This chain uses TRBV13 with TRBJ2-1; D remains unclear. Germline V gives CDR1 PRHDT, CDR2 FYEKMQ (reference sequence). Trimming shortened V by 5 bases and J by 4 bases, and 3 bases separated the two germline ends. This CDR3 contains 11 residues. In nucleotides, the CDR3 is TGTGCCAGCAGCCGATACAATGAGCAGTTCTTC. Residues: CASSRYNEQFF.

The chain has TRBV9 and TRBJ2-3; 10 positions match TRBD2. Germline V gene lookup returns CDR1 SGDLS and CDR2 YYNGEE. The trim removed 3 bases at V and 1 base at J, leaving 11 bases unmatched. The CDR3 runs 18 residues. CDR3 nucleotides: TGTGCCAGCAGCGCGCGATCTAGCGGGAGTTTAGGCACAGATACGCAGTATTTT. It is translated as CASSARSSGSLGTDTQYF.

This clone appeared once. This CDR3 is CASSQWPGELFF. For the CDR3, the DNA is TGTGCCAGCAGCCAGTGGCCCGGGGAGCTGTTTTTT. This chain joins TRBV7-6 and TRBJ2-2; D is undetermined. V lost 5 bases and J 6 bases, leaving 7 bases between the germline ends. This CDR3 has 12 amino acids. Per germline, CDR1 SGHVS and CDR2 FNYEAQ. Looking up the rest from reference TRBV7-6 and TRBJ2-2 gives the full variable domain: GAGVSQSPRYKVTKRGQDVALRCDPISGHVSLYWYRQALGQGPEFLTYFNYEAQQDKSGLPNDRFSAERPEGSISTLTIQRTEQRDSAMYRCASSQWPGELFFGEGSRLTVL.

In nucleotides, the CDR3 is TGTGCCAGCAGCAGGTCATCGAACACTGAAGCTTTCTTT. Translated: CASSRSSNTEAFF. This chain links TRBV6-5 with TRBJ1-1; no clear D gene. The CDR3 covers 13 residues. The V gene's germline CDR1 is MNHEY and CDR2 SVGAGI. V dropped 6 bases and J dropped 1 base, with 9 bases sitting between them.

The rearrangement uses TRBV6-1 and TRBJ1-1; D remains ambiguous. Between the trimmed V and J ends, which lost 3 bases and 2 bases, there was a span of 13 bases. The CDR3 has 15 amino acids. Per germline, CDR1 MNHNS and CDR2 SASEGT. The CDR3 DNA is TGTGCCAGCAGTGACAGTCGAATGGGAAACACTGAAGCTTTCTTT. Amino acids: CASSDSRMGNTEAFF.

The chain employs TRBV6-4 and TRBJ1-5; D uncertain. CDR1 and CDR2 (germline): MRHNA, SNTAGT. CDR3 length: 13 residues. V lost 5 bases to trimming and J lost 1 base, with 6 bases between them. The CDR3 DNA follows: TGTGCCAGCAGTACGGGGAGCAATCAGCCCCAGCATTTT. Its translation is CASSTGSNQPQHF.